Listed below are T cell receptor beta chains from one sample, sequenced in a study of OX40 agonist ivuxolimab in advanced cancers. Assay: immunoSEQ multiplex PCR; the TCRdb copy retains only in-frame clones and omits some. This repertoire shows 77,000 or so clones, 92% found once; its top ten account for nearly 0.55%. The sample here was CD4+ or CD8+ T cells sorted from blood, taken in a trial of the OX40 agonist ivuxolimab. The receptor source for this set is an adult with an advanced solid tumor such as melanoma, head and neck, liver or kidney cancer. Each CDR3 is given with its conserved first and last residue. D genes are given only for firm matches. For some rows the clone size is stated as once, few or many, or as a class when expanded; others skip it.

size	D	J	V	CDR3	DNA
-	TRBD1	TRBJ1-5	TRBV6-6	CASSYSAGGNNQPQHF	TGTGCCAGCAGTTACTCAGCAGGGGGAAATAATCAGCCCCAGCATTTT
-	-	TRBJ2-1	TRBV5-1	CASSLEGAIYNEQFF	TGCGCCAGCAGCTTGGAAGGGGCAATATACAATGAGCAGTTCTTC
once	-	TRBJ2-1	TRBV27	CASSQGHFVGVQFF	TGTGCCAGCAGTCAGGGCCATTTCGTTGGGGTGCAGTTCTTC
-	TRBD2	TRBJ2-5	TRBV6-4	CAKGLSLVTSGSETQYF	TGTGCCAAAGGACTTAGTCTTGTAACTAGCGGGAGTGAGACCCAGTACTTC
-	-	TRBJ2-3	TRBV2	CASGPPPGTTQYF	TGTGCCAGCGGACCCCCCCCTGGGACTACGCAGTATTTT
-	-	TRBJ2-3	TRBV4-3	CASSQDGQGITDTQYF	TGCGCCAGCAGCCAAGATGGGCAGGGAATAACAGATACGCAGTATTTT
-	-	TRBJ1-5	TRBV13	CASSSRESYTPNQPQHF	TGTGCCAGCAGCTCAAGGGAGTCCTACACTCCAAATCAGCCCCAGCATTTT
-	-	TRBJ2-7	TRBV6-1	CAAGTHEQYF	TGTGCGGCGGGGACTCACGAGCAGTACTTC
-	TRBD1	TRBJ2-7	TRBV7-8	CASSYRGSYEQYF	TGTGCCAGCAGCTACAGGGGGAGCTACGAGCAGTACTTC
-	TRBD2	TRBJ2-7	TRBV4-3	CASSQVPKAGGYEQYF	TGCGCCAGCAGCCAAGTCCCAAAAGCGGGAGGGTACGAGCAGTACTTC
-	-	TRBJ2-5	TRBV6-1	CASSELGNQETQYF	TGTGCCAGCAGTGAACTTGGGAACCAAGAGACCCAGTACTTC
-	-	TRBJ2-7	TRBV6-5	CASSRLVFDEQYF	TGTGCCAGCAGCCGACTAGTGTTCGACGAGCAGTACTTC
-	-	TRBJ1-2	TRBV19	CASFDKWTMETHGTLDVGYTF	TGTGCCAGTTTTGATAAATGGACCATGGAGACACACGGGACTCTGGACGTAGGCTACACCTTC
-	-	TRBJ2-1	TRBV5-1	CASSLEAANEQFF	TGCGCCAGCAGCTTGGAAGCGGCCAATGAGCAGTTCTTC
-	TRBD2	TRBJ2-2	TRBV7-2	CASSSSGRLGTGELFF	TGTGCCAGCAGCTCTAGCGGGAGGCTGGGCACCGGGGAGCTGTTTTTT
-	TRBD2	TRBJ2-7	TRBV19	CASRDRTSSYEQYF	TGTGCCAGTAGGGATCGGACTAGCTCCTACGAGCAGTACTTC
few	-	TRBJ2-3	TRBV11-3	CASSPSSDTQYF	TGTGCCAGCAGCCCTTCGTCAGATACGCAGTATTTT
-	TRBD2	TRBJ2-2	TRBV7-2	CASSLALLAGTGELFF	TGTGCCAGCAGCTTAGCGCTCCTAGCGGGCACCGGGGAGCTGTTTTTT
-	-	TRBJ1-2	TRBV6-5	CASSRKERQEYGYTF	TGTGCCAGCAGCCGGAAGGAACGACAAGAGTATGGCTACACCTTC
-	TRBD1	TRBJ1-3	TRBV11-3	CASSLPRGSGNTIYF	TGTGCCAGCAGCTTACCCAGGGGGTCTGGAAACACCATATATTTT
-	TRBD2	TRBJ2-7	TRBV7-9	CATGLAPYEQYF	TGTGCCACCGGACTAGCCCCCTACGAGCAGTACTTC
-	TRBD2	TRBJ2-2	TRBV15	CATSPRTSAGELFF	TGTGCCACCAGCCCCCGGACTAGCGCCGGGGAGCTGTTTTTT
-	-	TRBJ2-1	TRBV6-5	CASSYSTGRYNEQFF	TGTGCCAGCAGTTACTCGACAGGGAGGTACAATGAGCAGTTCTTC
-	TRBD2	TRBJ2-7	TRBV2	CASSAGLAGLRRSYEQYF	TGTGCCAGCAGTGCGGGACTAGCGGGACTCCGCCGCTCCTACGAGCAGTACTTC